The T cell receptor beta chain under discussion was sequenced for a study of T cell responses to AZD1222 COVID-19 vaccine. TCRdb's copy holds only in-frame clones and misses some; the assay was immunoSEQ multiplex PCR. The profile covers fewer than 200,000 clones, with roughly nine tenths appearing a single time and 0.85% to 1.2% taken by the ten largest. V was shortened by 7 bases and J by 3 bases, with 10 bases between the two germline ends. Per the germline V gene, CDR1 is SGHNT and CDR2 is YYREEE (reference sequence). The CDR3 spans 12 residues. Sequencing used peripheral blood, obtained 28 days after the second AZD1222 dose. The V gene is TRBV5-4, the J gene TRBJ1-1; D call uncertain. This TCR came from an adult who received the AZD1222 COVID-19 vaccine. DNA for the CDR3: TGTGCCAGCTTCAGAACCGACACTGAAGCTTTCTTT. Translation: CASFRTDTEAFF. The full variable domain, completed using reference TRBV5-4 and TRBJ1-1, is ETGVTQSPTHLIKTRGQQVTLRCSSQSGHNTVSWYQQALGQGPQFIFQYYREEENGRGNFPPRFSGLQFPNYSSELNVNALELDDSALYLCASFRTDTEAFFGQGTRLTVV.